These 25 T cell receptor beta chains originate from one sample sequenced in a study of blood T cells in healthy people across ages. Primed by a sample-barcoded 5' primer and a J-beta primer mix, a second PCR proceeded for about 6 to 11 cycles. TCRdb redid the calling of the 5' RACE reads with MiXCR, one entry per CDR3 protein. This table holds about 800,000 distinct CDR3 sequences, around 25% found once. These data were also filed under a second study, of T cells of mothers and their children.

Sequenced material: blood. These receptors were taken from a boy under 18 in good health.

The rearrangement links TRBV28 to TRBJ2-1, with a possible D match to TRBD2 (6 bases). Germline V gene data show CDR1 as MDHEN and CDR2 as SYDVKM. V lost 8 bases to trimming and J lost 1 base, with 12 bases between them. There are 14 residues in the CDR3. This chain's CDR3 is CASAGTPSYNEQFF. For the CDR3, the DNA is TGTGCCAGCGCCGGGACTCCTTCCTACAATGAGCAGTTCTTC. The variable domain in full, completed from reference TRBV28 and TRBJ2-1, reads DVKVTQSSRYLVKRTGEKVFLECVQDMDHENMFWYRQDPGLGLRLIYFSYDVKMKEKGDIPEGYSVSREKKERFSLILESASTNQTSMYLCASAGTPSYNEQFFGPGTRLTVL.

This clonotype was detected a few times. The chain has TRBV28 and TRBJ2-2, with TRBD2 matching over 9 bases. Germline V CDR1 and CDR2: MDHEN, SYDVKM. The length of the CDR3 is 17 residues. The junction had 8 bases not matched to a gene; V was cut back by 4 bases and J by 2 bases. CDR3 loop: CASSSPGLARNTGELFF. The CDR3 nucleotides read TGTGCCAGCAGTTCCCCGGGACTAGCAAGAAACACCGGGGAGCTGTTTTTT.

This clonotype was detected only a few times. The chain joins TRBV4-1 to TRBJ1-1, with D possibly TRBD1 on 5 matching bases. The CDR3 runs 14 residues. The germline V and J ends were trimmed by 3 bases and 7 bases, with 15 bases remaining between them. Germline V CDR1 and CDR2: MGHRA, YSYEKL. CDR3 sequence reads: CASSHDPGTDEAFF. CDR3 in DNA: TGCGCCAGCAGCCACGACCCGGGGACGGATGAAGCTTTCTTT.

This clonotype was seen more than once but under ten times. This rearrangement joins TRBV7-9 to TRBJ1-2, with 7 bases fitting TRBD1. The CDR3 totals 14 residues. CDR1 is SEHNR, CDR2 FQNEAQ, per germline (reference sequence). J was trimmed by 7 bases and V by 6 bases; bases with no gene match: 11. CDR3 loop: CASSSGTEVSGYTF. The CDR3 DNA follows: TGTGCCAGCAGTTCCGGGACAGAGGTTTCTGGCTACACCTTC. The whole variable domain, remainder taken from reference TRBV7-9 and TRBJ1-2, is DTGVSQNPRHKITKRGQNVTFRCDPISEHNRLYWYRQTLGQGPEFLTYFQNEAQLEKSRLLSDRFSAERPKGSFSTLEIQRTEQGDSAMYLCASSSGTEVSGYTFGSGTRLTVV.

The V gene is TRBV5-1, the J gene TRBJ2-5; no clear D. The J call is doubtful: the DNA matches TRBJ2-7 better. The CDR3 is 15 amino acids. Germline V gene data show CDR1 as SGHRS and CDR2 as YFSETQ. The CDR3 region has the DNA TGCGCCAGCAGTCATCAGTCAACCCTCTCCTACGAGCAGTACTTC. Protein sequence: CASSHQSTLSYEQYF.

J is TRBJ2-5 and V is TRBV6-2 or TRBV6-3; 8 nucleotides match TRBD2. The CDR3 consists of 13 residues. Germline V gives CDR1 MNHEY, CDR2 SVGEGT. V lost 10 bases and J lost 1; bases outside the gene matches: 5. CDR3: CAISGGLQETQYF. CDR3 DNA sequence: TGTGCCATCAGCGGGGGTCTCCAAGAGACCCAGTACTTC.

This clonotype was picked up a small number of times. V and J are TRBV30 and TRBJ2-1; TRBD1 aligns across 7 bases. The J call may be mistaken, given a closer DNA end match to TRBJ2-5. Germline V gives CDR1 GTSNPN, CDR2 SVGIG (reference sequence). CDR3 length: 14 amino acids. The CDR3 bases are TGTGCCTGGAGTACAGGGGTTTACGGAGAGACCCAGTACTTC. This translates into CAWSTGVYGETQYF.

This clonotype was seen a few times. The chain couples TRBV6-2 or TRBV6-3 to TRBJ2-5, with 7 positions matching TRBD2. Trimming took 1 base from V and 3 from J; bases not matched to a gene: 2. CDR1 and CDR2 (germline): MNHEY, SVGEGT. CDR3 length: 14 amino acids. Written as DNA, the CDR3 is TGTGCCAGCAGTTACTGGGCGGGAGAAGAGACCCAGTACTTC. As protein: CASSYWAGEETQYF.

In DNA form, the CDR3 reads TGCGCCAGCAGCCAAGACGGGGGACAGGTTAATGGCTACACCTTC. It yields the protein CASSQDGGQVNGYTF. This chain uses TRBV4-1 with TRBJ1-2, with 8 bases lining up with TRBD1. V shed 0 bases, J shed 6 bases, and the junction held 6 bases outside the gene matches. Germline lookup yields CDR1 MGHRA and CDR2 YSYEKL. This CDR3 is 15 amino acids long.

The rearrangement joins TRBV5-5 to TRBJ2-1; 11 nucleotides align to TRBD2. The V and J ends lost 4 bases and 1 base, in that order; junction bases with no gene match: 4. The germline V gene has CDR1 SGHKS and CDR2 YYEKEE (reference sequence). This CDR3 spans 16 amino acids. Here the CDR3 reads CASSPTSGRSYNEQFF. Written as DNA, the CDR3 is TGTGCCAGCAGCCCAACTAGCGGGAGATCCTACAATGAGCAGTTCTTC. Full variable domain (missing parts from reference TRBV5-5 and TRBJ2-1): DAGVTQSPTHLIKTRGQQVTLRCSPISGHKSVSWYQQVLGQGPQFIFQYYEKEERGRGNFPDRFSARQFPNYSSELNVNALLLGDSALYLCASSPTSGRSYNEQFFGPGTRLTVL.

The chain uses TRBV20-1 and TRBJ2-2; no definite D call. The V end was cut by 3 bases, the J end by 5 bases, with 7 bases between. CDR1 is DFQATT and CDR2 is SNEGSKA in the germline V gene (reference sequence). This CDR3 is 12 amino acids long. CDR3 amino acids: CSASFLTGELFF. CDR3 DNA: TGCAGTGCTAGTTTCCTGACCGGGGAGCTGTTTTTT.

The V gene is TRBV7-3, the J gene TRBJ2-3; 10 bases match TRBD1. Germline V lookup: CDR1 SGHTA, CDR2 FQGTGA. The CDR3 sequence is 16 residues long. The V gene end was trimmed by 5 bases and the J gene end by 4 bases; junction bases not matched to a gene: 9. Here the CDR3 DNA reads TGTGCCAGCAGCCCCGGGGGACAGGGGTCAGCAGATACGCAGTATTTT. It is translated as CASSPGGQGSADTQYF.

The J gene is TRBJ2-2, the V gene TRBV5-5, with a tentative D call TRBD2 (6 bases). Trimming shortened V by 4 bases and J by 2 bases, and 15 bases separated the two germline ends. The CDR3 sequence is 16 residues long. Germline assignment: CDR1 SGHKS and CDR2 YYEKEE (reference sequence). The CDR3 loop reads CASSPQIGTNTGELFF. CDR3 sequence (DNA): TGTGCCAGCAGCCCGCAGATAGGGACTAACACCGGGGAGCTGTTTTTT.

This clonotype was seen many times. V and J are TRBV29-1 and TRBJ2-5; TRBD2 agrees at 11 bases. Germline CDR1 reads SQVTM; CDR2 reads ANQGSEA. The CDR3 covers 13 residues. V was clipped by 7 bases and J by 3 bases; unmatched bases: 4. The CDR3 nucleotides read TGCAGCGCTCTGACTAGCGGGGAAGAGACCCAGTACTTC. Amino acids: CSALTSGEETQYF.

This clonotype has only a few counts. The chain uses TRBV28 and TRBJ1-2; D gene unclear. Germline V CDR1 and CDR2: MDHEN, SYDVKM. With 4 bases removed from V and 4 bases from J, the gap between germline ends came to 10 bases. There are 13 residues in the CDR3. The CDR3 DNA reads TGTGCCAGCAGTTCGACACAACTCTATGGCTACACCTTC. This gives the protein CASSSTQLYGYTF.

The sample holds a few counts of this clonotype. V is TRBV4-3 and J is TRBJ2-5; D ambiguous. V was shortened by 0 bases and J by 4 bases, with 12 bases between the two germline ends. This CDR3 is built from 15 residues. Germline assignment: CDR1 LGHNA and CDR2 YSLEER. The CDR3 loop reads CASSQDRSIRETQYF. The CDR3 DNA is TGCGCCAGCAGCCAAGATCGGAGCATTCGAGAGACCCAGTACTTC.

V gene TRBV11-2 combines with J gene TRBJ2-1; 13 nucleotides align to TRBD2. Matching the DNA end better, TRBJ2-7 makes the J call doubtful. This CDR3 has 15 amino acids. Germline CDR1 reads SGHAT; CDR2 reads FQNNGV. The CDR3 nucleotides read TGTGCCAGCAGCTCCCAGACTAGCGGGAGGTACGAGCAGTACTTC. This encodes CASSSQTSGRYEQYF.

This clonotype was seen only a few times. The DNA of the CDR3 is TGCAGTGCTAGAGCTGCGGCAGCTTATGGCTACACCTTC. This encodes CSARAAAAYGYTF. V and J are TRBV20-1 and TRBJ1-2; D is ambiguous. This CDR3 has 13 residues. The germline V and J ends were trimmed by 1 base and 5 bases, with 11 bases remaining between them. Germline V gene data show CDR1 as DFQATT and CDR2 as SNEGSKA (reference sequence).

This clonotype was seen a handful of times. This chain uses TRBV5-1 with TRBJ2-1; D is undetermined. The J call may be incorrect, as the DNA end agrees better with TRBJ2-7. This CDR3 region has 15 residues. Germline lookup yields CDR1 SGHRS and CDR2 YFSETQ. CDR3: CASSLGIVGVYEQYF. CDR3 nucleotides: TGCGCCAGCAGCTTAGGTATCGTGGGCGTCTACGAGCAGTACTTC.

The chain has TRBV10-3 and TRBJ2-1, with a tentative D call TRBD1 (7 bases). The J call is doubtful: the DNA matches TRBJ2-7 better. The CDR3 has 13 residues. CDR1 is ENHRY and CDR2 is SYGVKD in the germline V gene. DNA for the CDR3: TGTGCCACCGGCGGGACAGACCAAAACGAGCAGTACTTC. This translates into CATGGTDQNEQYF.

The V and J genes are TRBV4-3 and TRBJ2-1, with 11 bases lining up with TRBD1. The CDR3 has 15 residues. CDR1 LGHNA and CDR2 YSLEER come from the germline V gene. With 6 bases clipped from V and 7 bases from J, the junction kept 8 bases outside the gene matches. The DNA of the CDR3 is TGCGCCAGCAGGAGAGGACAGGGGGCGAGTAATGAGCAGTTCTTC. Translation gives CASRRGQGASNEQFF.

The chain recombines TRBV29-1 with TRBJ2-7, with a possible D match to TRBD1 (5 bases). From germline, CDR1 is SQVTM and CDR2 ANQGSEA. Trimming removed 3 bases from V and 5 bases from J, with 23 bases in between. CDR3 length: 16 amino acids. CDR3 bases: TGCAGCGTTGAGACTTCAACAGGATTGGCCCAGAACGAGCAGTACTTC. It encodes CSVETSTGLAQNEQYF.

This clonotype was picked up a small number of times. The chain combines TRBV7-2 with TRBJ2-5; D might be TRBD1 or TRBD2, each matching 5 bases. Germline loops: CDR1 SGHTA, CDR2 FQGNSA. The V end was cut by 1 base, the J end by 4 bases, with 19 bases between. This CDR3 contains 17 residues. The CDR3 spells CASSLGLGGGPRETQYF. CDR3 nucleotides: TGTGCCAGCAGCTTAGGATTGGGTGGGGGTCCCAGAGAGACCCAGTACTTC.

This clonotype was picked up a small number of times. The genes are TRBV5-6 and TRBJ2-5; possible D gene TRBD2, 5 bases. V shed 0 bases and J shed 5 bases, with 14 bases lying between them. The germline V gene has CDR1 SGHDT and CDR2 YYEEEE. The CDR3 is made up of 15 amino acids. The CDR3 nucleotides read TGTGCCAGCAGCTTGGTGAGGGATCATAGGGAGACCCAGTACTTC. This translates into CASSLVRDHRETQYF.

In this sample, this clonotype turned up a few times. The chain links TRBV29-1 to TRBJ2-5, with 12 bases lining up with TRBD2. The germline gives CDR1 SQVTM, CDR2 ANQGSEA. V was pared by 7 bases and J by 4 bases, with 7 bases of the junction left unmatched. The CDR3 loop spans 14 amino acids. Written as DNA, the CDR3 is TGCAGCGGCCTAGCGGGAGGGCCCGGAGAGACCCAGTACTTC. It is translated as CSGLAGGPGETQYF.